This T cell receptor beta chain stems from a study of cytomegalovirus exposure and HLA in healthy donors. The study's findings and limits: According to an earlier analysis, most TCR beta V segments yielded productive rearrangements about 87% or about 30% of the time. Some public TCRs appeared in many individuals, while most sequences were rare. Donor immune exposure was known only as CMV serostatus.

Trimming left V 5 bases short and J 6 bases short, with 14 bases between. Germline lookup yields CDR1 SGHRS and CDR2 YFSETQ. The CDR3 is 13 residues long. A multiplex PCR was run with 60 Vbeta primers and 13 Jbeta primers. Sequencing was performed with immunoSEQ multiplex PCR; in TCRdb, only in-frame clones are kept and a portion is missing. The sample has roughly 160,000 clones; 80% to 90% are singletons. This clone came up once. Its antigen is not identified. Other DNA sequences of this sample code for an identical CDR3. The sequencing sample was made of PBMCs. This chain uses TRBV5-1 with TRBJ1-1; TRBD1 might be the D (6 bases). This receptor was taken from a man in his thirties or forties in good health and CMV-seropositive. The CDR3 DNA follows: TGCGCCAGCAGTTCGTATAACAGGGCTGAAGCTTTCTTT. Amino acid sequence: CASSSYNRAEAFF.